This entry lists 18 T cell receptor beta chains sequenced from one sample in a study of cytomegalovirus exposure and HLA in healthy donors (dated by TCRdb to about 2017). Receptor amplification or capture employed the immunoSEQ multiplex PCR assay. A mixture of 60 forward primers for TCR Vbeta segments and 13 reverse primers for TCR Jbeta segments was used in the multiplex PCR. As stored in TCRdb, this immuneACCESS dataset retains in-frame rearrangements with V and J assigned. A fraction of the clones does not appear; measured against another copy, unresolved V genes explain less than half of the discrepancy, and the remainder lacks a known reason. The sample table records about 130,000 clones; almost 80% of these occur just once. Clones ranked in the top ten supply 1.4% to 1.5% of the sample. Sequenced sample: PBMCs. These receptors were taken from a female donor in good health and CMV-seronegative.

This clone was observed a handful of times. This CDR3 reads CASTVLQGRSYGYTF. The CDR3 DNA reads as TGTGCCAGCACCGTTTTACAGGGGAGAAGCTATGGCTACACCTTC. V usage is TRBV2 and J usage is TRBJ1-2; 7 bases are a match to TRBD1. Germline CDR1 reads SNHLY; CDR2 reads FYNNEI. There are 15 residues in the CDR3. The ends lost 7 bases at V and 4 bases at J; junction bases unmatched: 12.

The chain links TRBV19 to TRBJ2-7; 9 positions agree with TRBD1. J was trimmed by 2 bases and V by 3 bases; bases with no gene match: 5. Germline V gives CDR1 LNHDA, CDR2 SQIVND (reference sequence). The CDR3 extends over 15 amino acids. The CDR3 loop reads CASSIRQGETYEQYF. CDR3 coding DNA: TGTGCCAGTAGTATCCGACAGGGGGAAACCTACGAGCAGTACTTC.

The V and J genes are TRBV10-3 and TRBJ2-3; 8 nucleotides match TRBD2. Germline V gives CDR1 ENHRY, CDR2 SYGVKD. The CDR3 has 16 residues. The trim removed 10 bases at V and 0 bases at J, leaving 12 bases unmatched. The CDR3 nucleotides are TGTGCCACCCTAGCGGGCCCTCCCACAAGCACAGATACGCAGTATTTT. This translates into CATLAGPPTSTDTQYF.

The J gene is TRBJ2-1, the V gene TRBV6-5; D is unclear. Trimming shortened V by 2 bases and J by 0 bases, and 8 bases separated the two germline ends. The V gene's germline CDR1 is MNHEY and CDR2 SVGAGI. This CDR3 has 15 residues. In nucleotides, the CDR3 is TGTGCCAGCAGTTACATCCCGAGCTCCTACAATGAGCAGTTCTTC. It specifies CASSYIPSSYNEQFF.

The rearrangement joins TRBV21-1 to TRBJ2-7; the table's D gene call, TRBD1, was not cross checked with the DNA. TRBV21-1 is flagged as a pseudogene. The CDR3 runs 18 residues. The CDR3 spells CASSKPGRGIGGIHEQYF. As DNA, the CDR3 is TGTGCCAGCAGCAAGCCGGGACGGGGAATAGGGGGCATCCACGAGCAGTACTTC.

In the case of this clone: The sample holds other DNA sequences that translate to the same CDR3. The genes are TRBV28 and TRBJ1-2; 7 nucleotides match TRBD1. The ends lost 6 bases at V and 4 bases at J; junction bases unmatched: 2. Germline assignment: CDR1 MDHEN and CDR2 SYDVKM. The CDR3 runs 12 residues. The CDR3: CASRPGGYGYTF. The DNA of the CDR3 is TGTGCCAGCAGGCCAGGGGGCTATGGCTACACCTTC.

The chain couples TRBV11-2 to TRBJ1-5, with D maybe TRBD1 (6 bases). This CDR3 contains 13 residues. Looked up from germline, CDR1 is SGHAT and CDR2 is FQNNGV. The V gene lost 4 bases and the J gene lost 6 bases, with 10 bases spanning the gap. The CDR3 DNA is TGTGCCAGCAGCTCGACAGGTTTTCAGCCCCAGCATTTT. This translates into CASSSTGFQPQHF.

The chain is built from TRBV7-2 and TRBJ1-1; no reliable D call. V lost 1 base and J lost 10, with 13 bases in between. The germline V gene has CDR1 SGHTA and CDR2 FQGNSA. The CDR3 runs 13 residues. The CDR3 DNA reads TGTGCCAGCAGCTTAGAACCGGAGGATAGAGCTTTCTTT. Protein sequence: CASSLEPEDRAFF.

This chain uses TRBV27 with TRBJ1-1, with 8 bases that match TRBD1. V dropped 5 bases and J dropped 1; count of bases not matched to a gene: 9. CDR3 size: 16 residues. Germline CDR1 MNHEY, CDR2 SMNVEV (reference sequence). The CDR3 sequence: CASSPIQTGGNTEAFF. The CDR3 coding sequence is TGTGCCAGCAGTCCTATCCAAACAGGGGGGAACACTGAAGCTTTCTTT.

This sequence joins TRBV28 and TRBJ2-1; TRBD2 agrees at 9 bases. CDR1 MDHEN and CDR2 SYDVKM come from the germline V gene. V trimming: 7 bases; J trimming: 3 bases; junction bases outside the gene matches: 10. There are 16 residues in the CDR3. In nucleotides, the CDR3 is TGTGCCAGCACCCCGGGGGCGGGGGGGATCTACAATGAGCAGTTCTTC. This codes for CASTPGAGGIYNEQFF.

This clone was detected once. The chain uses TRBV6-1 and TRBJ2-1; 10 bases agree with TRBD1. V was pared by 4 bases and J by 10 bases, with 10 bases of the junction left unmatched. The CDR3 spans 15 residues. Germline loops: CDR1 MNHNS, CDR2 SASEGT. The CDR3 bases are TGTGCCAGCAGTGCCAGGACAGGGGGAAAAGAGGAGCAGTTCTTC. This encodes CASSARTGGKEEQFF.

About this clone: At the DNA level, this CDR3 is encoded by other sequences in the same sample as well. The rearrangement uses TRBV18 and TRBJ1-2; D perhaps matches TRBD1 (6 bases). V dropped 2 bases and J dropped 4 bases, with 11 bases sitting between them. The germline gives CDR1 KGHSH, CDR2 LQKENI. The CDR3 covers 14 residues. In DNA form, the CDR3 reads TGTGCCAGCTCACCAAGGGGGTCCGGCTATGGCTACACCTTC. Amino acid sequence: CASSPRGSGYGYTF.

This chain connects TRBV6-5 to TRBJ2-7, with 11 bases lining up with TRBD2. Germline CDR1 MNHEY, CDR2 SVGAGI. CDR3 length equals 14 residues. V shed 6 bases, J shed 5 bases, and the junction held 6 bases outside the gene matches. CDR3 region: CASSLLAGGNEQYF. CDR3 coding DNA: TGTGCCAGCAGCCTGCTAGCGGGAGGCAACGAGCAGTACTTC.

The chain has TRBV7-9 and TRBJ1-1; maybe TRBD1 (5 bases). Germline V gene data show CDR1 as SEHNR and CDR2 as FQNEAQ (reference sequence). V was clipped by 6 bases and J by 5 bases, with 10 bases between them. The CDR3 covers 12 residues. The CDR3 region has the DNA TGTGCCAGCAGAACAGGTGAGACTGAAGCTTTCTTT. Translating gives CASRTGETEAFF.

This chain uses TRBV4-2 with TRBJ2-1, with 7 nucleotides matching TRBD2. Trimming cost V 4 bases and J 8 bases; bases outside gene matches: 14. Germline assignment: CDR1 LGHNA and CDR2 YNFKEQ. This CDR3 has 16 amino acids. The CDR3 bases are TGTGCCAGCAGCCCGAGGGCGGGAGTCGGGCACGATGAGCAGTTCTTC. Translated, it gives CASSPRAGVGHDEQFF.

This clone showed up just a few times. The V gene is TRBV9, the J gene TRBJ2-3, with D perhaps TRBD2 (7 bases). The CDR3 spans 16 residues. With 0 bases removed from V and 4 bases from J, the gap between germline ends came to 15 bases. Germline loops: CDR1 SGDLS, CDR2 YYNGEE. CDR3 nucleotide sequence: TGTGCCAGCAGCGTAGAGGGGGGAGGGCCGTCAGATACGCAGTATTTT. As protein: CASSVEGGGPSDTQYF.

This clone was observed a single time. The gene calls are TRBV18 and TRBJ2-1; maybe TRBD2 (6 bases). Germline CDR1 is KGHSH and CDR2 is LQKENI. The CDR3 is 12 amino acids. V gave up 7 bases and J gave up 5 bases, with 9 bases separating them. The CDR3 nucleotides read TGTGCCAGCTTTAGCGGAAACAATGAGCAGTTCTTC. Translating it yields CASFSGNNEQFF. Full variable domain (rest looked up from reference TRBV18 and TRBJ2-1): NAGVMQNPRHLVRRRGQEARLRCSPMKGHSHVYWYRQLPEEGLKFMVYLQKENIIDESGMPKERFSAEFPKEGPSILRIQQVVRGDSAAYFCASFSGNNEQFFGPGTRLTVL.

The chain couples TRBV28 to TRBJ2-7, with D perhaps matching TRBD2 (5 bases). The CDR3 is 13 amino acids. Trimming pared 6 bases from V and 0 bases from J, leaving 9 bases between. Germline CDR1 is MDHEN and CDR2 is SYDVKM. The CDR3 spells CASSRLNSYEQYF. The CDR3, as DNA: TGTGCCAGCAGCCGACTAAACTCCTACGAGCAGTACTTC.